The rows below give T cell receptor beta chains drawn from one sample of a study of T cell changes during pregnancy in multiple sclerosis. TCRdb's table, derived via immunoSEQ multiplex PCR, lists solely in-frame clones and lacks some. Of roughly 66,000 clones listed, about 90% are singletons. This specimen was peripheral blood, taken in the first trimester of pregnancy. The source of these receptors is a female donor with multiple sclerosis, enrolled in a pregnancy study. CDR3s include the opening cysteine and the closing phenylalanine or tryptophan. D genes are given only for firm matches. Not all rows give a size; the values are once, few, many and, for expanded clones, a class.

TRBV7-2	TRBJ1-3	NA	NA	CASSFLVHRFFNSGNTIYF	TGTGCCAGCAGCTTTTTGGTACACAGATTTTTTAACTCTGGAAACACCATATATTTT
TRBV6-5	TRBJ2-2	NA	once	CASSYSVGTNTGELFF	TGTGCCAGCAGTTACTCTGTCGGGACTAACACCGGGGAGCTGTTTTTT
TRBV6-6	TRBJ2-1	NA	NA	CASSYSLVYNEQFF	TGTGCCAGCAGTTATAGCTTAGTGTACAATGAGCAGTTCTTC
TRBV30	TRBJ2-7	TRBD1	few	CAWSADRVNEQYF	TGTGCCTGGAGCGCGGACAGGGTGAACGAGCAGTACTTC
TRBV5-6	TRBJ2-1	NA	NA	CASSLGELYNEQFF	TGTGCCAGCAGTTTGGGGGAGCTATACAATGAGCAGTTCTTC
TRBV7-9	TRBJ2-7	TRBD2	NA	CASSLPGTSGSGEQYF	TGTGCCAGCAGCTTACCCGGGACTAGCGGGAGCGGAGAGCAGTACTTC
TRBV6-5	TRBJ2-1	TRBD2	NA	CASRGLAGYHEQFF	TGTGCCAGCAGAGGTCTAGCGGGATACCATGAGCAGTTCTTC
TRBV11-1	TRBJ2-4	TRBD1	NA	CASSEPSRGQKVQYF	TGTGCCAGCAGCGAACCATCTCGGGGACAGAAAGTTCAGTACTTC
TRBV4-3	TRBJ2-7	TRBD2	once	CASSQIAGGLYEQYF	TGCGCCAGCAGCCAAATAGCGGGAGGGCTTTACGAGCAGTACTTC
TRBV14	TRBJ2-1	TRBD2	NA	CASSQGGYSGRNEQFF	TGTGCCAGCAGCCAAGGAGGGTATAGCGGGAGGAATGAGCAGTTCTTC
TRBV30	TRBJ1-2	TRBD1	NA	CAWSVGTGAYTF	TGTGCCTGGAGTGTTGGGACAGGGGCCTACACCTTC
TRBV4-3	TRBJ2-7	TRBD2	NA	CASSQEREVSYEQYF	TGCGCCAGCAGCCAGGAGCGGGAGGTTTCCTACGAGCAGTACTTC
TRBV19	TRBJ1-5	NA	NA	CASSTRRQPQHF	TGTGCCAGTAGTACTAGGCGGCAGCCCCAGCATTTT
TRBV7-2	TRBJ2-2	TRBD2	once	CASSLGLAGERVAGELFF	TGTGCCAGCAGCTTGGGACTAGCGGGAGAACGCGTGGCCGGGGAGCTGTTTTTT
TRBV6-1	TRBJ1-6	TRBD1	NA	CASSESAGTGTSPLHF	TGTGCCAGCAGTGAATCGGCCGGGACAGGGACTTCACCCCTCCACTTT
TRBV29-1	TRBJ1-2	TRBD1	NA	CSVGQKYGYTF	TGCAGCGTGGGACAGAAGTATGGCTACACCTTC
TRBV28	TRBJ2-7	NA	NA	CASSLAGISYEQYF	TGTGCCAGCAGTTTAGCGGGGATCTCCTACGAGCAGTACTTC
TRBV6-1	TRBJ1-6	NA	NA	CASSERWNSPLHF	TGTGCCAGCAGTGAACGGTGGAATTCACCCCTCCACTTT
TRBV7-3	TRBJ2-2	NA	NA	CASSPTPSENTGELFF	TGTGCCAGCAGCCCCACCCCGTCAGAAAACACCGGGGAGCTGTTTTTT
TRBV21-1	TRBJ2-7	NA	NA	CASSKARTGYGEQYF	TGTGCCAGCAGCAAAGCGCGGACAGGGTACGGCGAGCAGTACTTC
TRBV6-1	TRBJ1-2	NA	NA	CASTRQYYGYTF	TGTGCCAGCACTCGACAGTACTATGGCTACACCTTC
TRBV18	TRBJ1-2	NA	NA	CASSPTASANRLGSYGYTF	TGTGCCAGCTCACCGACCGCTTCCGCAAACCGGCTAGGCTCCTATGGCTACACCTTC
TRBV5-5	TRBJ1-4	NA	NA	CASSLARGVGEKLFF	TGTGCCAGCAGCTTGGCGCGGGGTGTCGGGGAAAAACTGTTTTTT
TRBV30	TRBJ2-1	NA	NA	CAWSVDSFYNEQFF	TGTGCCTGGAGTGTGGACAGTTTCTACAATGAGCAGTTCTTC
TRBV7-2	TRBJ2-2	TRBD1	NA	CASSRRKQGADTGELFF	TGTGCCAGCAGCCGACGCAAACAGGGGGCGGACACCGGGGAGCTGTTTTTT
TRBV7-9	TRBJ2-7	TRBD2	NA	CASSSRTSDSYEQYF	TGTGCCAGCAGCTCCCGGACTAGCGACTCCTACGAGCAGTACTTC
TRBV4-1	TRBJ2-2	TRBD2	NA	CASRLAGGTGELFF	TGCGCCAGCAGGCTAGCGGGCGGTACCGGGGAGCTGTTTTTT
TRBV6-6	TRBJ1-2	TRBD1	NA	CASSETGAYGYTF	TGTGCCAGCAGTGAGACAGGGGCCTATGGCTACACCTTC
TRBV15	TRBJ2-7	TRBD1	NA	CATSREGQGDSYEQYF	TGTGCCACCAGCAGAGAGGGACAGGGGGACTCCTACGAGCAGTACTTC
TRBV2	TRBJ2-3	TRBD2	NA	CASSPGLAGPSTDTQYF	TGTGCCAGCAGCCCGGGACTAGCGGGACCTAGCACAGATACGCAGTATTTT
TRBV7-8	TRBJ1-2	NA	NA	CASSLSGYGYTF	TGTGCCAGCAGCTTATCGGGCTATGGCTACACCTTC
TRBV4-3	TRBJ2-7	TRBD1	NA	CASSQGRQGSYEQYF	TGCGCCAGCAGCCAAGGTAGACAGGGATCCTACGAGCAGTACTTC